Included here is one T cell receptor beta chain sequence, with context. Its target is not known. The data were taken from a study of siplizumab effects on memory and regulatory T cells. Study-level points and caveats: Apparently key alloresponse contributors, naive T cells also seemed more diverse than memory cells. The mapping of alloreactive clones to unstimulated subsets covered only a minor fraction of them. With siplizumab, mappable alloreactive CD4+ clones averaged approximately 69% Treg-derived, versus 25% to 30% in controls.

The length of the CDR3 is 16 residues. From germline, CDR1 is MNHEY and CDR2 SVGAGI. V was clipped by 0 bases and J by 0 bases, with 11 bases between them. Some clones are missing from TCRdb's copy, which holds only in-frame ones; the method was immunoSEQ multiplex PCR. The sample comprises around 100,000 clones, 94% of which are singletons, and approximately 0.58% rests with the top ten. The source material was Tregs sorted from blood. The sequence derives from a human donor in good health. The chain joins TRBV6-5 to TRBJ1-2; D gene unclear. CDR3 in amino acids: CASSYSTLTPNYGYTF. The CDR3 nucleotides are TGTGCCAGCAGTTACTCGACTCTCACCCCTAACTATGGCTACACCTTC.